The entry that follows covers one T cell receptor beta chain sequence. The repertoire was sequenced with immunoSEQ multiplex PCR; TCRdb's copy has only in-frame clones and lacks some. Here the sample spans under 200,000 clones, about 80% being singletons. The data originate from a study of blood T cell repertoires in COVID-19. Study-wide background: Acute-phase and convalescent COVID-19 samples originated in the United States, Italy and Spain.

CDR3 length equals 18 residues. Germline V gene lookup returns CDR1 LGHDT and CDR2 YNNKEL (reference sequence). V was pared by 6 bases and J by 0 bases, with 9 bases of the junction left unmatched. The receptor's source is a woman in her 70s in a cohort exposed to, infected with or recovered from COVID-19 (not recorded which). The specimen sequenced was PBMCs or T cells enriched from blood (not recorded which). J is TRBJ2-3 and V is TRBV3-1 (or the pseudogene TRBV3-2), with 13 bases identical to TRBD2. The CDR3 DNA follows: TGTGCCAGCAGTCGCGGGACTAGCGGGACCACTAGCACAGATACGCAGTATTTT. Its translation: CASSRGTSGTTSTDTQYF.